The sequence of this T cell receptor beta chain was determined in a study of regulatory T cells in long-lasting Graves disease. Whole-study context: Less than 3 months of antithyroid drugs had been taken by newly diagnosed Graves' patients.

Time point reported: newly diagnosed GD, antithyroid drugs for less than 3 months. Preparation of the TCR library used RNA extracted from PBMCs. A volume of approximately 9 milliliters of peripheral blood was collected in EDTA tubes. The V and J ends lost 4 bases and 8 bases, in that order; junction bases with no gene match: 5. The CDR3 spans 13 residues. Per the germline V gene, CDR1 is MNHEY and CDR2 is SVGAGI. This clonotype was observed many times. For TCR beta, libraries came from iRepertoire HTBI primers and Arm-PCR of CDR3 regions. TCRdb reprocessed the multiplex PCR reads via MiXCR and lists one record per CDR3 protein. The sample consists of about 620,000 distinct CDR3 sequences, around 15% of them appearing once. Separately, the same data were catalogued under a study of T cells in Graves' hyperthyroidism and ophthalmopathy.

This TCR came from a woman in her twenties or thirties with Graves disease. Sequenced here: peripheral blood mononuclear cells (PBMCs), sampled at new diagnosis, from a patient treated with antithyroid drugs. The gene calls are TRBV6-5 and TRBJ1-2; 9 bases are shared with TRBD1. CDR3 nucleotide sequence: TGTGCCAGCAGTTGGGACAGGGAGAGAGGCTACACCTTC. Amino acid sequence: CASSWDRERGYTF.